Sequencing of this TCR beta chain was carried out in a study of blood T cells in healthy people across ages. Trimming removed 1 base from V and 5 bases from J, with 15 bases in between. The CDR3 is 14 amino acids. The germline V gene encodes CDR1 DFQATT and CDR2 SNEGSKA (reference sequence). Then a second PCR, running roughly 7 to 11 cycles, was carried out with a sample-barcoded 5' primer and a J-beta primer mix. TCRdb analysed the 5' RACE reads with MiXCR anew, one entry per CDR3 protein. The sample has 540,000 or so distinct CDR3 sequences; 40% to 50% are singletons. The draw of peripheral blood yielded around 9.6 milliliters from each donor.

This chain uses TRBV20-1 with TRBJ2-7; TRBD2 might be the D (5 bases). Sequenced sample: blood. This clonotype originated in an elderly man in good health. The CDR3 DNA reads TGCAGTGCTAGAGTCGGGGTTCTAGTAGACGAGCAGTACTTC. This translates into CSARVGVLVDEQYF.